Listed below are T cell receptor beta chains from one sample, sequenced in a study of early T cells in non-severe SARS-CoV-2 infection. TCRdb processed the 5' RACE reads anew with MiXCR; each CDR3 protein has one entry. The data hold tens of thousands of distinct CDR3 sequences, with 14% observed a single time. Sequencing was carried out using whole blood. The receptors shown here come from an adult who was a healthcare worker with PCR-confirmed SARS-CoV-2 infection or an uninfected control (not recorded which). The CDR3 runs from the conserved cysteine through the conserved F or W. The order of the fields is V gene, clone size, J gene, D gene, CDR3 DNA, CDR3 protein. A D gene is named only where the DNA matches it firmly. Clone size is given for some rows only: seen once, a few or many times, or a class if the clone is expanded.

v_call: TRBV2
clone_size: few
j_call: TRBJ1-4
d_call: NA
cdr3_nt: TGTGCCAGCAGTGATGGCGGCACAGCTAATGAAAAACTGTTTTTT
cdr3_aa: CASSDGGTANEKLFF

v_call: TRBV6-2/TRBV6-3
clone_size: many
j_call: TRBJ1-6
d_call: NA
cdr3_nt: TGTGCCAGCAGGTGGGGGGGTTCACCCCTCCACTTT
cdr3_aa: CASRWGGSPLHF

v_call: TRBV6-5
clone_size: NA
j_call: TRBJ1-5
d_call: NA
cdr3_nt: TGTGCCAGCAGTCAACGCAGGGGGCCCCAGCATTTT
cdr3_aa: CASSQRRGPQHF

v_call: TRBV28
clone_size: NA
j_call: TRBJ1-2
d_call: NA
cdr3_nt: TGTGCCAGCATGTCTACCTATGGCTACACCTTC
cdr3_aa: CASMSTYGYTF

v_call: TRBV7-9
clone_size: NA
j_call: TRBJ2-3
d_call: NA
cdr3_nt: TGTGCCAGCAGCCGGGACGGCAGCACAGATACGCAGTATTTT
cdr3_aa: CASSRDGSTDTQYF

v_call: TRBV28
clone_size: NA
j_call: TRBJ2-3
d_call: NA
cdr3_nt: TGTGCCAGTGGCTACGTAGATACGCAGTATTTT
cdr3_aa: CASGYVDTQYF

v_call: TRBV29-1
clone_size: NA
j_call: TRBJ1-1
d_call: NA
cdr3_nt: TGCAGCGTTGAATCGGGGGAAGCTTTCTTT
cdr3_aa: CSVESGEAFF

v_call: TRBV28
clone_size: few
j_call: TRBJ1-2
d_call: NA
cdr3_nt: TGTGCCAGCACCATAGGGGAATATGGCTACACCTTC
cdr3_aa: CASTIGEYGYTF

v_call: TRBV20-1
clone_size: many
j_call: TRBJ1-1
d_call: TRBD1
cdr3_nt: TGCAGTGCACCGACAGGGAGAGACACTGAAGCTTTCTTT
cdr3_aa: CSAPTGRDTEAFF

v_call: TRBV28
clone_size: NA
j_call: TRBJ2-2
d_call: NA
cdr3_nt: TGTGCTTCGGGCTTACTGGGCACCGGGGAGCTGTTTTTT
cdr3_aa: CASGLLGTGELFF

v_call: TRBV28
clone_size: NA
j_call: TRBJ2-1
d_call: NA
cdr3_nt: TGTGCCAGCAGTCTTGGGACTCTTTCCGACGATGAGCAGTTCTTC
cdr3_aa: CASSLGTLSDDEQFF

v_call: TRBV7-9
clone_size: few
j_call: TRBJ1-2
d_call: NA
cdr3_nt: TGTGCCAGCAGCTTAGAGATCGTGGGAGGCTACACCTTC
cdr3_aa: CASSLEIVGGYTF

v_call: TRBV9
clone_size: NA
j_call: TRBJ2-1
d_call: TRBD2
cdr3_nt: TGTGCCAGCAGCGTAGCGCCCCAGCGGGGGGCCTACAATGAGCAGTTCTTC
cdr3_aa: CASSVAPQRGAYNEQFF

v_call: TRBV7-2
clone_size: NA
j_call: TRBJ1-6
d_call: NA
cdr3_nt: TGTGCCAGCAGCTTAGTGGGGAATTCACCCCTCCACTTT
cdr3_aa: CASSLVGNSPLHF

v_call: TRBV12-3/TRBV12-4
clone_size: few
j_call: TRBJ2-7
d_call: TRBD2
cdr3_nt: TGTGCCAGCACCCTGGGACTAGCGGGGGGGAAGGACAGGTACGAGCAGTACTTC
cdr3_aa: CASTLGLAGGKDRYEQYF

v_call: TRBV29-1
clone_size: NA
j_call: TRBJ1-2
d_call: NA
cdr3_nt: TGCAGCGTTGATGTTGGCTACACCTTC
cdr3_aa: CSVDVGYTF

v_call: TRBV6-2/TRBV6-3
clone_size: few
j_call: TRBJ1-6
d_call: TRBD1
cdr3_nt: TGTGCCAGCAGTTACCTCGACAGGGTTGTTTCACCCCTCCACTTT
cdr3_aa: CASSYLDRVVSPLHF

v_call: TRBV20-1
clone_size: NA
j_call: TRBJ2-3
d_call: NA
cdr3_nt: TGCAGTGCTCCCACCGACGGCACAGATACGCAGTATTTT
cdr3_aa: CSAPTDGTDTQYF

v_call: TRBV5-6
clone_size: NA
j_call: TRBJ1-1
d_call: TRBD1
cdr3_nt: TGTGCCAGCAGCCCCGACAGGGGTTGGGGCACTGAAGCTTTCTTT
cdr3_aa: CASSPDRGWGTEAFF

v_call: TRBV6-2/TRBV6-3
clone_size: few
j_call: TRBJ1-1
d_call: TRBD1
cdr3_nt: TGTGCCAGCAGTCGGACAGGGGGAGCTCACGTAGGCACTGAAGCTTTCTTT
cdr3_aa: CASSRTGGAHVGTEAFF